The 4 T cell receptor beta chains below come from one sample, sequenced in a study of CD8+CD57+ T cells in acquired aplastic anemia. Genomic DNA served as template for TCR beta VDJ and CDR3 profiling. TCRdb reanalysed the reads using MiXCR and keeps one entry per CDR3 protein. Among around 200,000 distinct CDR3 sequences listed, approximately 60% were seen once. The specimen was sorted CD4+, CD8+, or CD8+CD57+ T cells (not recorded which) from PBMCs. The receptors were sampled from a human donor in good health.

This sequence joins TRBV5-1 and TRBJ2-2; possibly TRBD2 for D (6 bases). V lost 4 bases, J lost 1 base, and 11 bases lay in between. Germline V gives CDR1 SGHRS, CDR2 YFSETQ. The CDR3 runs to 15 residues. The CDR3 DNA follows: TGCGCCAGCAGCGGGTGGAGGGGGAACACCGGGGAGCTGTTTTTT. Its translation is CASSGWRGNTGELFF.

This chain uses TRBV20-1 with TRBJ2-7; D could derive from TRBD1 or TRBD2 (6 bases each). From germline, CDR1 is DFQATT and CDR2 SNEGSKA (reference sequence). This CDR3 comprises 14 residues. V lost 3 bases to trimming and J lost 4 bases, with 16 bases between them. The CDR3 DNA is TGCAGTGCTAGTGGGGGGCAGTGGGGGTACGAGCAGTACTTC. It specifies CSASGGQWGYEQYF.

V gene TRBV6-6 combines with J gene TRBJ2-7; perhaps TRBD2 as D (7 bases). From germline, CDR1 is MNHNY and CDR2 SVGAGI (reference sequence). V was cut by 11 bases and J by 7 bases, with 21 bases left in between. The CDR3 runs to 13 residues. CDR3 amino acids: CACTNRGAWEQYF. The CDR3, as DNA: TGTGCCTGCACGAATCGGGGGGCCTGGGAGCAGTACTTC.

The chain is built from TRBV7-9 and TRBJ2-7, with unresolved D. Germline-derived CDR1 and CDR2 are SEHNR and FQNEAQ (reference sequence). The length of the CDR3 is 14 residues. Trimming took 2 bases from V and 7 from J, leaving 15 bases between them. The CDR3 coding sequence is TGTGCCAGCAGCTTAACGTTTGGGGTGGGGGAGCAGTACTTC. Translating it yields CASSLTFGVGEQYF.